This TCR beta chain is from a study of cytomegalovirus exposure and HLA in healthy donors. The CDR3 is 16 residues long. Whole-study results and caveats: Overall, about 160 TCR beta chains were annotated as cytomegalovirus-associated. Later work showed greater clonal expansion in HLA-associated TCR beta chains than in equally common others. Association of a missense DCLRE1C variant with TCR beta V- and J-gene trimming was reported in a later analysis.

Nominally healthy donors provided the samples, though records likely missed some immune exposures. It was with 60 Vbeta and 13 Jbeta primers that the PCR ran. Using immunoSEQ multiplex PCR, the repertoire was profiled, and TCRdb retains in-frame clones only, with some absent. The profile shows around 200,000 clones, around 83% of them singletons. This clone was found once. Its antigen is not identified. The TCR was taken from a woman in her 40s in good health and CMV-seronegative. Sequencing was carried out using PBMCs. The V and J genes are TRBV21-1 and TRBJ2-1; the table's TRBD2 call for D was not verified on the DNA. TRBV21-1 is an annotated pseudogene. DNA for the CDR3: TGTGCCAGCAGTGATATACTAGCGGGATATTACAATGAGCAGTTCTTC. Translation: CASSDILAGYYNEQFF.